This is a list of T cell receptor beta chains from one sample in a study of T cells in Graves' hyperthyroidism and ophthalmopathy. TCRdb re-called the multiplex PCR reads through MiXCR, storing one row per CDR3 protein. The table includes hundreds of thousands of distinct CDR3 sequences, more than 13% detected once. The sample comprised blood. The receptors were sampled from a man aged 50-60 years with Graves' ophthalmopathy. Both conserved end residues are part of each CDR3. D genes are given only for firm matches. Part of the rows lack a size; the others show once, few, many or a class for expanded clones.

clone_size | j_call | v_call | d_call | cdr3_aa | cdr3_nt
. | TRBJ1-2 | TRBV27 | . | CASSLTQGRGYTF | TGTGCCAGCAGCCTAACACAAGGTCGGGGCTACACCTTC
many | TRBJ2-7 | TRBV20-1 | TRBD2 | CSARGTSGRAGYEQYF | TGCAGTGCTAGAGGGACTAGCGGGAGGGCCGGGTATGAGCAGTACTTC
many | TRBJ2-3 | TRBV29-1 | . | CSVVPFTTSTDTQYF | TGCAGCGTTGTACCATTCACTACTAGCACAGATACGCAGTATTTT
many | TRBJ2-7 | TRBV28 | . | CASTQGIYEQYF | TGTGCCAGCACTCAGGGGATTTACGAGCAGTACTTC
few | TRBJ2-6 | TRBV28 | . | CASSLPGGAGANVLTF | TGTGCCAGCAGTTTACCGGGGGGCGCTGGGGCCAACGTCCTGACTTTC
many | TRBJ2-2 | TRBV18 | . | CASSGDWMNTGELFF | TGTGCCAGCTCTGGGGACTGGATGAACACCGGGGAGCTGTTTTTT
many | TRBJ2-1 | TRBV7-3 | TRBD2 | CASSEGLAGGNEQFF | TGTGCCAGCAGCGAGGGACTAGCGGGAGGCAATGAGCAGTTCTTC
many | TRBJ2-7 | TRBV11-2 | . | CASRPLARPTGEQYF | TGTGCCAGCAGGCCCCTGGCCAGGCCAACGGGCGAGCAGTACTTC
few | TRBJ2-1 | TRBV29-1 | TRBD1 | CSVEEGQGVILEQFF | TGCAGCGTTGAGGAGGGACAGGGCGTCATTCTTGAGCAGTTCTTC
few | TRBJ1-5 | TRBV19 | . | CASSVDTGHSNQPQHF | TGTGCCAGTAGTGTGGACACCGGTCATAGCAATCAGCCCCAGCATTTT
many | TRBJ2-3 | TRBV7-9 | . | CASSLERRADTQYF | TGTGCCAGCAGCTTAGAAAGGCGGGCAGATACGCAGTATTTT
few | TRBJ2-7 | TRBV3-1 | TRBD2 | CASSPSLSGSYEQYF | TGTGCCAGCAGCCCATCTCTTAGCGGGAGTTACGAGCAGTACTTC
many | TRBJ2-7 | TRBV5-1 | TRBD2 | CASSSAGGPYEQYF | TGCGCCAGCAGTTCGGCGGGAGGGCCTTACGAGCAGTACTTC
. | TRBJ2-7 | TRBV5-6 | . | CASSLELGGTYEQYF | TGTGCCAGCAGCTTGGAGTTGGGCGGGACATACGAGCAGTACTTC
many | TRBJ2-5 | TRBV29-1 | TRBD2 | CSSKGQGGETQYF | TGCAGCTCTAAGGGGCAGGGAGGGGAGACCCAGTACTTC
many | TRBJ2-1 | TRBV11-2 | TRBD2 | CASSSGGMGSYNEQFF | TGTGCCAGCAGCTCCGGGGGGATGGGCTCCTACAATGAGCAGTTCTTC
many | TRBJ2-7 | TRBV5-8 | TRBD1 | CASSSATGFRGQSLYEQYF | TGTGCCAGCAGCTCAGCGACCGGATTCAGGGGGCAATCCCTCTACGAGCAGTACTTC
few | TRBJ2-2 | TRBV18 | TRBD2 | CASSERTSGNTGELFF | TGTGCCAGCTCAGAGCGGACTAGCGGGAACACCGGGGAGCTGTTTTTT
many | TRBJ2-5 | TRBV12-3/TRBV12-4 | TRBD1 | CASSTDREETQYF | TGTGCCAGCAGTACGGACAGGGAAGAGACCCAGTACTTC
many | TRBJ2-7 | TRBV2 | . | CASMRGTLSYEQYF | TGTGCCAGCATGAGGGGGACACTAAGCTACGAGCAGTACTTC
. | TRBJ2-2 | TRBV28 | . | CASSFWTGNTGELFF | TGTGCCAGCAGTTTTTGGACGGGGAACACCGGGGAGCTGTTTTTT
many | TRBJ2-1 | TRBV11-2 | . | CASSSKGGQGKGSYNEQFF | TGTGCCAGCAGCTCGAAAGGCGGGCAGGGGAAGGGCTCCTACAATGAGCAGTTCTTC
few | TRBJ2-2 | TRBV9 | TRBD1 | CASSVGQGSNTGELFF | TGTGCCAGCAGCGTAGGACAGGGGTCGAACACCGGGGAGCTGTTTTTT
many | TRBJ1-4 | TRBV30 | . | CASPGGGREKLFF | TGTGCCTCCCCCGGGGGGGGGCGGGAAAAACTGTTTTTT
few | TRBJ1-1 | TRBV7-9 | TRBD1 | CASSPTGTGLTETFF | TGTGCCAGCAGCCCCACCGGGACAGGACTCACTGAAACTTTCTTT
. | TRBJ2-3 | TRBV4-2 | TRBD2 | CASSQRKAGGREDTQYF | TGTGCCAGCAGCCAACGCAAAGCGGGAGGGAGGGAAGATACGCAGTATTTT
. | TRBJ2-5 | TRBV3-1 | TRBD2 | CASSQDEYSGSGKETQYF | TGTGCCAGCAGCCAAGATGAGTATAGCGGGAGTGGAAAAGAGACCCAGTACTTC
many | TRBJ2-5 | TRBV3-1 | . | CASSQAAGRKTQYF | TGTGCCAGCAGCCAAGCGGCAGGGCGAAAGACCCAGTACTTC
many | TRBJ2-7 | TRBV15 | TRBD1 | CATSRDRDRPYEQYF | TGTGCCACCAGCAGAGACCGGGACAGGCCATACGAGCAGTACTTC
few | TRBJ2-5 | TRBV27 | . | CASSLSGVGEFGETQYF | TGTGCCAGCAGTTTATCCGGAGTCGGGGAATTTGGGGAGACCCAGTACTTC
few | TRBJ1-2 | TRBV28 | . | CASSSAGLGYTF | TGTGCCAGCAGCTCTGCGGGGCTGGGCTACACCTTC
many | TRBJ2-3 | TRBV18 | . | CASSPPDIRQSTDTQYF | TGTGCCAGCTCACCCCCCGATATAAGGCAGAGCACAGATACGCAGTATTTT
many | TRBJ2-1 | TRBV24-1 | . | CATSASRDNEQFF | TGTGCCACCAGTGCGTCCAGGGACAATGAGCAGTTCTTC
many | TRBJ1-2 | TRBV28 | . | CASSFREWGLGYTF | TGTGCCAGCAGTTTTCGGGAGTGGGGGCTTGGCTACACCTTC
many | TRBJ1-3 | TRBV24-1 | TRBD1 | CATSDPTGQGRGNTIYF | TGTGCCACCAGTGATCCGACAGGACAGGGTCGAGGAAACACCATATATTTT
many | TRBJ1-5 | TRBV24-1 | . | CATSAVRASNQPQHF | TGTGCCACCAGTGCCGTCAGGGCTAGCAATCAGCCCCAGCATTTT
. | TRBJ1-1 | TRBV19 | . | CASIQGSNTEAFF | TGTGCCAGTATCCAGGGGAGTAACACTGAAGCTTTCTTT
many | TRBJ1-2 | TRBV28 | TRBD1 | CASSSPGQWGGGYTF | TGTGCCAGCAGCTCACCGGGACAGTGGGGAGGAGGCTACACCTTC
many | TRBJ2-3 | TRBV5-1 | . | CASSQVPGDTQYF | TGCGCCAGCAGCCAGGTTCCGGGAGATACGCAGTATTTT
few | TRBJ2-7 | TRBV14 | TRBD1 | CASSQGQGPTYEQYF | TGTGCCAGCAGCCAAGGACAGGGCCCTACCTACGAGCAGTACTTC